The clone carrying this T cell receptor beta chain occurred a few times. Its antigen is as yet unknown. The sample is drawn from a study of blood T cells in healthy people across ages. It was with a sample-barcoded 5' primer and a J-beta primer mix that a second PCR of roughly 7 to 12 cycles was run. Paired-end reads containing CDR3 totaled no fewer than 2.5 million for each sample. TCRdb redid the calling of the 5' RACE reads with MiXCR, one entry per CDR3 protein. The sample consists of roughly 800,000 distinct CDR3 sequences, about 25% of them appearing once. Study results and limitations: Bulk PBMC profiling left naive and antigen-experienced comparisons inconclusive.

This sample also appeared in a second study, on T cells of mothers and their children. This second report adds: cDNA was synthesized from all extracted RNA at about 1.5 ug per reaction.

This receptor was taken from a boy aged 5-17 years in good health. Sequencing was carried out using blood.

The CDR3 DNA follows: TGTGCCAGCAGCTTCCAAGACACATACCAAGAGACCCAGTACTTC. Translating it yields CASSFQDTYQETQYF. The V gene is TRBV7-9, the J gene TRBJ2-5; D gene uncertain. This CDR3 spans 15 amino acids. V was clipped by 3 bases and J by 0 bases, with 11 bases between them. Germline V gives CDR1 SEHNR, CDR2 FQNEAQ (reference sequence). The entire variable domain, with the rest obtained from reference TRBV7-9 and TRBJ2-5, is as follows: DTGVSQNPRHKITKRGQNVTFRCDPISEHNRLYWYRQTLGQGPEFLTYFQNEAQLEKSRLLSDRFSAERPKGSFSTLEIQRTEQGDSAMYLCASSFQDTYQETQYFGPGTRLLVL.